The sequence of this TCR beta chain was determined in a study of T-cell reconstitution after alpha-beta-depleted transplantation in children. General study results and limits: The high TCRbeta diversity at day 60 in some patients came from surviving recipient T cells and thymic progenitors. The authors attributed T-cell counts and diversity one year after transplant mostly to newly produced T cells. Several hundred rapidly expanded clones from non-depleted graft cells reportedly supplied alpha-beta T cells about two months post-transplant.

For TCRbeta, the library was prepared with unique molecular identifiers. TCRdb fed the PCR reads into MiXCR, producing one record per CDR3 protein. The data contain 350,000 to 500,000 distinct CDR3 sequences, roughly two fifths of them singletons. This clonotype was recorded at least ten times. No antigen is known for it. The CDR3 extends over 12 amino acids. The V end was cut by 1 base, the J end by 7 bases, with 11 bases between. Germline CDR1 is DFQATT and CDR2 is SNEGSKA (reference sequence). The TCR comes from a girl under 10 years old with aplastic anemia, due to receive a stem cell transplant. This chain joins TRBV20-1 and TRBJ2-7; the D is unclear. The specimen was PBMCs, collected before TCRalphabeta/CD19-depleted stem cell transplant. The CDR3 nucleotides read TGCAGTGCTAGAGCAGATACGGGTGAGCAGTACTTC. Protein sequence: CSARADTGEQYF.